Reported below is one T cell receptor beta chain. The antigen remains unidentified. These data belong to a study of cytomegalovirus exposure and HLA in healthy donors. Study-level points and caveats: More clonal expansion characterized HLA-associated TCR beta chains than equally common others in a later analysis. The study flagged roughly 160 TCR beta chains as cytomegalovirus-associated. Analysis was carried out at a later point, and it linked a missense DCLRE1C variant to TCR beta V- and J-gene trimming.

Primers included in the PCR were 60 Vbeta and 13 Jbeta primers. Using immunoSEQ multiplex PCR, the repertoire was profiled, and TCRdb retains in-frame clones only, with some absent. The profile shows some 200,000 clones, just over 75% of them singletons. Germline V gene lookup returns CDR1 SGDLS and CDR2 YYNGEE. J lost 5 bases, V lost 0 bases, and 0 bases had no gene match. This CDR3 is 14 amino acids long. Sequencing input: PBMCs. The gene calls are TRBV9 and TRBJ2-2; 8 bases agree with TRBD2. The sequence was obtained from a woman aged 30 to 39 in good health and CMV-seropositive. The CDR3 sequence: CASSVGGGTGELFF. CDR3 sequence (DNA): TGTGCCAGCAGCGTAGGCGGGGGGACCGGGGAGCTGTTTTTT.